This entry concerns a single T cell receptor (beta chain). The data belong to a study of blood T cell repertoires in COVID-19. Study summary: The United States, Italy and Spain provided the acute and convalescent COVID-19 samples.

The CDR3 is 15 residues long. Germline-derived CDR1 and CDR2 are SGDLS and YYNGEE. Unmatched junction bases numbered 10, after V lost 4 bases and J lost 7 bases. Libraries were prepared by immunoSEQ multiplex PCR; TCRdb keeps only in-frame clonotypes and omits some of them. The repertoire holds 150,000 to 200,000 clones, about 83% seen once, with more than 7.5% in the top ten. The sequenced sample was peripheral blood. The clonotype was recovered from a man aged 40-49 years who had recovered from COVID-19. The chain employs TRBV9 and TRBJ2-1; 8 positions match TRBD2. DNA for the CDR3: TGTGCCAGCAGCCCCTGGAACAGCGGGGGTAATGAGCAGTTCTTC. It yields the protein CASSPWNSGGNEQFF.